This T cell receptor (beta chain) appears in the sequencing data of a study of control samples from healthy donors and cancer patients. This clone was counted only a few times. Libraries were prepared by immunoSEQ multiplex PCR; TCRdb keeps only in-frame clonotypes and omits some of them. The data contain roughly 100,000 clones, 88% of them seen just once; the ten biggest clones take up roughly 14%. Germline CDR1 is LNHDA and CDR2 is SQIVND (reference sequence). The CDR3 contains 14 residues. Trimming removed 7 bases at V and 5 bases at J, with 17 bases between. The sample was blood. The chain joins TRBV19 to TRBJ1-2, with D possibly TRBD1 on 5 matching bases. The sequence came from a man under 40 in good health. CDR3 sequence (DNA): TGTGCCAGTACCCAGGGTACGGGTGGGTATGGCTACACCTTC. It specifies CASTQGTGGYGYTF.